The T cell receptor beta chain under discussion was sequenced for a study of blood T cell repertoires in COVID-19. About the research overall: Acute-phase and convalescent COVID-19 samples originated in the United States, Italy and Spain. The analysed material was cDNA or gDNA that came from T cells, B-cell-depleted T cells, or PBMCs.

Original processing methods: Reference gene primers were amplified, and this amplification served to estimate nucleated cell counts. TCRdb's copy holds only in-frame clones and misses some; the assay was immunoSEQ multiplex PCR. V, J and clone size derive from that table, while D and trimming were established from the DNA sequence. The repertoire has 9,500 to 12,000 clones, 75% to 90% of them found once; the top ten carry more than 6.5%. The trim removed 2 bases at V and 6 bases at J, leaving 13 bases unmatched. Germline CDR1 reads MNHEY; CDR2 reads SMNVEV (reference sequence). The CDR3 covers 17 residues.

The specimen sequenced was peripheral blood. The chain is built from TRBV27 and TRBJ2-5; the match to TRBD2 covers 9 bases. The TCR originated in a man between 65 and 79 years old with active COVID-19. The CDR3 region has the DNA TGTGCCAGCAGTTTAGAGGGTAGCGGGGGTTATCGTAAGACCCAGTACTTC. Its protein is CASSLEGSGGYRKTQYF.